One T cell receptor (beta chain) is described in this entry. This clonotype appeared many times. Which antigen it targets is not known. No much larger clonotype is one base removed from it; base qualities were not supplied. TCR libraries were built from about 370 ng RNA with the Immunoverse kit, using molecular barcoded adaptors covering alpha/delta and beta/gamma chains. The same RNA used for transcriptome sequencing was used for TCR library preparation. TCR libraries were sequenced on an Illumina HiSeq 4000 with 2 x 150 cycles. The study's processing was this. MiXCR aligned TCR reads to human V, D, J and C references and assembled the aligned reads into CDR3 clonotypes, with quality filtering and error correction included. Clonotype counts and gene usage diversity were analyzed with the tcR package in R. For inspection of raw mapping reads, RNA-seq reads were mapped by STAR aligner version 2.5.3a onto GRCh37 of the human genome. To test how sequencing depth affected the clonotypes detected, IR-seq fastq files were randomly downsampled with Seqtk 1.3. TCRdb applied fastp at Q25 and MiXCR to the public reads, then kept only in-frame beta chains. A single entry per CDR3 protein holds the most common genes and DNA from its merged rows. The V and J calls come from TCRdb's annotation, not from the publication. A total of almost 40,000 distinct CDR3 sequences appear in this sample, less than 15% of them only once. Of the sample, 15% to 20% falls within the top ten clones.

Each patient had bone marrow sampled at the time of active disease. Ficoll-Hypaque density gradient centrifugation was used to isolate bone marrow mononuclear cells. To remove myeloma plasma cells, the cells were labeled with CD138 magnetic microbeads on a MACS separator, and CD138-negative cells were then collected by negative selection. The purity of the isolated cells was checked by flow cytometry with CD138 antibodies on an Attune NxT. TRIzol reagent was used to extract total RNA, which was then quantified with a NanoDrop spectrophotometer. Paired RNA-seq and IR-seq were performed on each patient's CD138-negative bone marrow sample. This record comes from a study of read filtering for tumor transcriptome and immune sequencing (dated by TCRdb to about 2020). At the level of the whole study: Of the patients in the cohort, about 17 were male and over twelve were female, and their mean age was about 72 years, with a range of about 40 to 85. By revised international staging, 8 or 9 patients were R-ISS I, some 17 were R-ISS II and over five were R-ISS III. One of the main goals was to work out a read-filtering strategy for immune repertoire data, in particular whether clonotypes backed by only a single read should be removed. Per sample, about 4 to 11 million TCR-region mapped reads were obtained with IR-seq, compared with only 85 to 1273 with RNA-seq. After DNase treatment, whole-transcriptome libraries were prepared using the TruSeq RNA Access Library Prep Kit. Using the same bone marrow samples, the study compared TCR repertoires obtained by targeted immune repertoire sequencing with those obtained by bulk whole-transcriptome sequencing. The investigation overall reported the following: Compared with RNA-seq, IR-seq captured clonotypes at much greater depth and more reliably, and a smaller IR-seq throughput was enough to identify most of the shared clonotypes. The correlation between IR-seq and RNA-seq shared clonotype proportions was increased by removal of single-read clonotypes. Single-read clonotypes made up about 82% of clonotypes but roughly 3.5% of total reads in IR-seq, and approximately 73% of clonotypes and 35% to 50% of reads in RNA-seq. The sorted CD138-negative fraction was composed of a mixed bone marrow immune population rather than of purified T cells.

V loses 8 bases of germline sequence and J loses 6 bases, and the interval between the two ends is 12 bases. Including cysteine and phenylalanine, the CDR3 has 12 amino acids. This entry keeps only the CDR3 DNA: 36 bases, framed from base 1. CDR1 and CDR2 (SNHLY, FYNNEI) derive from the germline V gene. The sequence links TRBV2 to TRBJ2-3; the D gene remains uncertain. What was sequenced was a population of CD138-negative cells sorted from bone marrow. The cell subset or site label for this specimen denotes: bone marrow mononuclear cells depleted of CD138+ plasma/myeloma cells by negative magnetic selection. The receptor's source is a donor at least 40 years old with multiple myeloma. CDR3 protein: CASAKQSDTQYF. The DNA sequence follows: TGTGCCAGCGCTAAGCAGAGCGATACGCAGTATTTT. Beyond the CDR3, the reference TRBV2 and TRBJ2-3 genes provide the residues; the full variable domain reads: EPEVTQTPSHQVTQMGQEVILRCVPISNHLYFYWYRQILGQKVEFLVSFYNNEISEKSEIFDDQFSVERPDGSNFTLKIRSTKLEDSAMYFCASAKQSDTQYFGPGTRLTVL.